The 4 T cell receptor beta chains below were found in one sample sequenced in a study of cytomegalovirus exposure and HLA in healthy donors. Primers for the PCR totalled 60 Vbeta and 13 Jbeta. The repertoire was sequenced with immunoSEQ multiplex PCR; TCRdb's copy has only in-frame clones and lacks some. Of about 160,000 clones listed, roughly 78% are singletons. Sample: PBMCs. Receptors were obtained from a middle-aged man in good health and CMV-seropositive.

The V and J genes are TRBV5-6 and TRBJ1-2; 10 bases agree with TRBD1. After removal of 5 bases from V and 0 bases from J, the junction contained 7 bases not matched to a gene. CDR3 size: 16 residues. Germline V lookup: CDR1 SGHDT, CDR2 YYEEEE. The CDR3 sequence: CASSPGTGATNYGYTF. The CDR3 bases are TGTGCCAGCAGTCCCGGGACAGGGGCCACTAACTATGGCTACACCTTC. Full variable domain (rest looked up from reference TRBV5-6 and TRBJ1-2): DAGVTQSPTHLIKTRGQQVTLRCSPKSGHDTVSWYQQALGQGPQFIFQYYEEEERQRGNFPDRFSGHQFPNYSSELNVNALLLGDSALYLCASSPGTGATNYGYTFGSGTRLTVV.

This chain uses TRBV4-1 with TRBJ1-4, with a weak D call TRBD1 (5 bases). CDR1 and CDR2 from the germline V gene are MGHRA and YSYEKL. V was pared by 3 bases and J by 7 bases, with 18 bases between. The CDR3 spans 16 residues. CDR3 protein: CASSQGFGRVGEKLFF. The CDR3 DNA reads TGCGCCAGCAGCCAGGGTTTCGGCAGGGTGGGTGAAAAACTGTTTTTT.

This clone was observed a single time. CDR3 loop: CASSLMGQETEAFF. CDR3 bases: TGCGCCAGCAGCCTAATGGGGCAGGAGACTGAAGCTTTCTTT. V is TRBV5-1 and J is TRBJ1-1; possible D gene TRBD1, 5 bases. Germline CDR1 is SGHRS and CDR2 is YFSETQ. The CDR3 is 14 residues long. The germline V and J ends were trimmed by 4 bases and 5 bases, with 15 bases remaining between them.

CDR3 sequence: CASSVSPSTGENIQYF. CDR3 coding DNA: TGTGCCAGCAGCGTATCCCCCTCTACCGGGGAAAACATTCAGTACTTC. The chain uses TRBV9 and TRBJ2-4, with D tentatively TRBD2 (5 bases). In germline, CDR1 is SGDLS, CDR2 YYNGEE. V shed 1 base and J shed 5 bases, with 16 bases lying between them. The CDR3 spans 16 residues.